This T cell receptor (beta chain) was sequenced for a study of cytomegalovirus exposure and HLA in healthy donors. Study details: Of over 350 genotyped donors, around 86% grouped in the Caucasian-associated ancestry cluster. Study-wide findings and caveats: Later analysis placed DRB1 highest and HLA-C lowest in TCR association rates, which differed by HLA locus. The productive fraction for most TCR beta V segments was about 87% or about 30% in an earlier analysis. Based on reports, TCR beta sequences accurately predicted HLA-A and HLA-B alleles for most subjects.

A multiplex PCR was run with 60 Vbeta primers and 13 Jbeta primers. Only in-frame clones appear in the TCRdb table, and some are missing; sequencing was by immunoSEQ multiplex PCR. The table shows 110,000 to 150,000 clones, with 8.5% to 10% occurring only once. Germline CDR1 reads GTSNPN; CDR2 reads SVGIG (reference sequence). The CDR3 covers 13 residues. V dropped 2 bases and J dropped 6 bases, with 10 bases sitting between them. This clone has more than one count but fewer than ten. Its specificity is unknown. The rearrangement joins TRBV30 to TRBJ1-4, with D hard to call. This sequence was found in a man in his forties or fifties in good health and CMV-seronegative. Source material: PBMCs. The CDR3 loop reads CAWSRGGDEKLFF. CDR3 coding DNA: TGTGCCTGGAGTCGTGGCGGGGATGAAAAACTGTTTTTT.